This passage covers 12 T cell receptor beta chains from one sample sequenced in a study of shared clonotypes between healthy human individuals. Sequencing used immunoSEQ multiplex PCR; TCRdb keeps in-frame clones, though not all of them. Of some 650,000 clones in the sample, more than 95% are singletons; the top ten hold 0.045% to 0.07%. Sample: naive CD4+ T cells sorted from blood. The subset here: CD45RA+ positively selected. These receptors all stem from a woman younger than 45 in good health.

The V call is TRBV7-2, the J call TRBJ2-7; 7 nucleotides align to TRBD2. The germline V gene has CDR1 SGHTA and CDR2 FQGNSA. Germline trimming cut 3 bases from V and 3 bases from J; bases unmatched to any gene: 8. The CDR3 sequence is 15 residues long. The CDR3 DNA reads as TGTGCCAGCAGCTTCGCGGGGGTCGGGGACTACGAGCAGTACTTC. This gives the protein CASSFAGVGDYEQYF. The full variable domain, in which reference TRBV7-2 and TRBJ2-7 provide the parts outside the CDR3, is GAGVSQSPSNKVTEKGKDVELRCDPISGHTALYWYRQSLGQGLEFLIYFQGNSAPDKSGLPSDRFSAERTGGSVSTLTIQRTQQEDSAVYLCASSFAGVGDYEQYFGPGTRLTVT.

CDR3 amino acids: CASSLGTTDTQYF. The DNA for the CDR3 is TGCGCCAGCAGCTTGGGTACCACAGATACGCAGTATTTT. The chain links TRBV5-1 to TRBJ2-3; D is ambiguous. The CDR3 is made up of 13 amino acids. Germline-derived CDR1 and CDR2 are SGHRS and YFSETQ. V lost 0 bases and J 2 bases, leaving 4 bases between the germline ends.

This clone is a singleton in its sample. The V call is TRBV25-1, the J call TRBJ2-7, with D uncertain. There are 12 residues in the CDR3. Looked up from germline, CDR1 is MGHDK and CDR2 is SYGVNS. Trimming took off 8 bases at V and 3 bases at J, with 11 bases between the two ends. The CDR3 DNA follows: TGTGCCAGCTCTGATGATAGCTACGAGCAGTACTTC. This sequence encodes CASSDDSYEQYF.

The chain couples TRBV6-1 to TRBJ1-3; a possible D gene is TRBD1 (5 bases). Trimming removed 0 bases at V and 0 bases at J, with 15 bases between. Per the germline V gene, CDR1 is MNHNS and CDR2 is SASEGT. This CDR3 has 18 amino acids. This chain's CDR3 is CASSEALPWGSSGNTIYF. CDR3 nucleotide sequence: TGTGCCAGCAGTGAAGCGCTTCCTTGGGGGAGCTCTGGAAACACCATATATTTT.

This clone has just one count. The rearrangement joins TRBV11-2 to TRBJ1-1; a possible D gene is TRBD1 (5 bases). V lost 4 bases and J 4 bases, leaving 13 bases between the germline ends. From germline, CDR1 is SGHAT and CDR2 FQNNGV. CDR3 length: 14 amino acids. CDR3 loop: CASSSLPGITEAFF. DNA for the CDR3: TGTGCCAGCAGCTCCCTCCCAGGGATCACTGAAGCTTTCTTT.

The rearrangement links TRBV19 to TRBJ2-1; D is unresolved. V was trimmed by 4 bases and J by 4 bases, leaving 11 bases between them. Germline CDR1 is LNHDA and CDR2 is SQIVND (reference sequence). The CDR3 runs 14 residues. CDR3 coding DNA: TGTGCCAGTAGTAAAACTTCTAGTTACAATGAGCAGTTCTTC. It is translated as CASSKTSSYNEQFF.

This rearrangement joins TRBV5-1 to TRBJ2-7, with 9 nucleotides matching TRBD2. After removal of 3 bases from V and 5 bases from J, the junction contained 9 bases not matched to a gene. Germline lookup yields CDR1 SGHRS and CDR2 YFSETQ. This CDR3 contains 15 residues. This CDR3 is CASSSPWAGGNEQYF. As DNA, the CDR3 is TGCGCCAGCAGCTCGCCGTGGGCGGGAGGGAACGAGCAGTACTTC.

This chain connects TRBV28 to TRBJ2-1, with D unresolved. V gave up 6 bases and J gave up 6 bases, with 15 bases separating them. CDR1 and CDR2 from the germline V gene are MDHEN and SYDVKM. The length of the CDR3 is 14 residues. CDR3 sequence: CASRGSVGRNEQFF. The CDR3 DNA sequence: TGTGCCAGCAGGGGCTCAGTAGGTCGCAATGAGCAGTTCTTC.

The rearrangement uses TRBV28 and TRBJ2-7; TRBD2 matches 7 bases. The CDR3 length is 17 residues. Trimming at V came to 6 bases and at J to 6 bases, leaving 20 bases not matched to a gene. Germline-derived CDR1 and CDR2 are MDHEN and SYDVKM. In DNA form, the CDR3 reads TGTGCCAGCAGCAAGCAAGCGGGGAGGAAGGGGTCGCGCGAGCAGTACTTC. Translating gives CASSKQAGRKGSREQYF. Full variable domain (missing parts from reference TRBV28 and TRBJ2-7): DVKVTQSSRYLVKRTGEKVFLECVQDMDHENMFWYRQDPGLGLRLIYFSYDVKMKEKGDIPEGYSVSREKKERFSLILESASTNQTSMYLCASSKQAGRKGSREQYFGPGTRLTVT.

Only one count was recorded for this clone. V usage is TRBV5-1 and J usage is TRBJ2-7; 11 bases line up with TRBD2. CDR3 length: 16 residues. V trimming: 4 bases; J trimming: 0 bases; junction bases outside the gene matches: 6. In germline, CDR1 is SGHRS, CDR2 YFSETQ. The CDR3 is CASSPLAGGSSYEQYF. The CDR3 DNA reads TGCGCCAGCAGCCCGTTAGCGGGAGGGAGCTCCTACGAGCAGTACTTC.

The rearrangement uses TRBV28 and TRBJ1-4, with D uncertain. V was clipped by 7 bases and J by 6 bases, with 12 bases between them. Germline loops: CDR1 MDHEN, CDR2 SYDVKM. The CDR3 is 13 amino acids. CDR3 residues: CASITAADEKLFF. Written as DNA, the CDR3 is TGTGCCAGCATCACAGCCGCGGATGAAAAACTGTTTTTT.

The chain carries TRBV5-1 and TRBJ2-1; no reliable D call. This CDR3 contains 13 residues. CDR1 and CDR2 (germline): SGHRS, YFSETQ. Trimming stripped 0 bases from V and 5 bases from J, with 6 bases between. The CDR3, as DNA: TGCGCCAGCAGCTTGGCCCCCCACAATGAGCAGTTCTTC. Translation: CASSLAPHNEQFF.